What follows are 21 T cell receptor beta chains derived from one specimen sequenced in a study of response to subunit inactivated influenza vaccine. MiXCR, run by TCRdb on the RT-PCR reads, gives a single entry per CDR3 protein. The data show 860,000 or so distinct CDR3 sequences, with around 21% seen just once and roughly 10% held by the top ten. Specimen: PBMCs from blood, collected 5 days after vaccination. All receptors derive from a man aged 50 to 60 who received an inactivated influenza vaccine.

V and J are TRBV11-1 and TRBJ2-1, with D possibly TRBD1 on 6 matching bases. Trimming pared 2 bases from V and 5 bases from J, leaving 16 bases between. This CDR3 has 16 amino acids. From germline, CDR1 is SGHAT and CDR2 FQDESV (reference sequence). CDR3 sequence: CASSLFTGRYDNEQFF. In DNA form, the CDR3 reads TGTGCCAGCAGCTTATTTACAGGGCGGTACGACAATGAGCAGTTCTTC.

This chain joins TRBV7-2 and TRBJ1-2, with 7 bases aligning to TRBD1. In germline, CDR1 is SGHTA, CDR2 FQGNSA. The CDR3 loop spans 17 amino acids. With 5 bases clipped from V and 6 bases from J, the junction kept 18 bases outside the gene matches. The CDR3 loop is CASSPVAGTEKSNGYTF. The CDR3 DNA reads TGTGCCAGCAGCCCAGTCGCCGGGACAGAGAAGAGTAATGGCTACACCTTC.

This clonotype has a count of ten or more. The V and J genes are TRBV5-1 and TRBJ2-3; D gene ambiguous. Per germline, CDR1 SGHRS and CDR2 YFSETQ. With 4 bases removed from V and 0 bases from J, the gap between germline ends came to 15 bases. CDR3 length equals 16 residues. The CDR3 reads CASSLGSSSSTDTQYF. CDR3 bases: TGCGCCAGCAGCCTAGGGTCTTCATCTAGCACAGATACGCAGTATTTT.

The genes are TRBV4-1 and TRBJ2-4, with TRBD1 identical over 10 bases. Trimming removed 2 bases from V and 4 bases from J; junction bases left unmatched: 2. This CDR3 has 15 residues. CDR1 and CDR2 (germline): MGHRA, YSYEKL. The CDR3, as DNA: TGCGCCAGCAGCCAATGGGGACAGGGGAAAAACATTCAGTACTTC. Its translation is CASSQWGQGKNIQYF.

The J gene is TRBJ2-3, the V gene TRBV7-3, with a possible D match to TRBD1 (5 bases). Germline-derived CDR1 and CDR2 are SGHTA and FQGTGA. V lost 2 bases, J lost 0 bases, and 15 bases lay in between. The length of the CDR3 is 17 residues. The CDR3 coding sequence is TGTGCCAGCAGCTTATTAGCCGGACACCTTAGCACAGATACGCAGTATTTT. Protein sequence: CASSLLAGHLSTDTQYF.

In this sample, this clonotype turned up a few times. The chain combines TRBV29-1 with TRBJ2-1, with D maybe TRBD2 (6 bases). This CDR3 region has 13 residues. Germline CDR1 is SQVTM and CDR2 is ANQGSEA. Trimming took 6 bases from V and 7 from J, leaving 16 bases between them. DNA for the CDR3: TGCAGCGTGAGACTAGGGGCGCAGAATGAGCAGTTCTTC. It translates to CSVRLGAQNEQFF.

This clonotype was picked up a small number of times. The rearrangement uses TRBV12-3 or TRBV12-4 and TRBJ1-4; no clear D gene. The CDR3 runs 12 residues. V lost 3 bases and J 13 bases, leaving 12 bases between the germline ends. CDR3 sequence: CASSFGRTVLFF. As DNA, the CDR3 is TGTGCCAGCAGTTTCGGGCGGACGGTACTGTTTTTT.

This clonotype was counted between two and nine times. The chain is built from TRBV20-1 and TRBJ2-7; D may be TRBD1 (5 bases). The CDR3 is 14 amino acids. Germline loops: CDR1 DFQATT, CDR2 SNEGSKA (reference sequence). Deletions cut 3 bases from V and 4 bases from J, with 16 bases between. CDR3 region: CSASRTGPRYEQYF. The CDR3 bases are TGCAGTGCTAGTCGAACAGGACCTCGATACGAGCAGTACTTC.

In DNA form, the CDR3 reads TGTGCCAGCAGCGTAGGGAAATCTGGGGCCAACGTCCTGACTTTC. As protein: CASSVGKSGANVLTF. The chain recombines TRBV9 with TRBJ2-6; D gene ambiguous. Trimming removed 0 bases from V and 1 base from J, with 5 bases in between. This CDR3 is built from 15 residues. Germline V gives CDR1 SGDLS, CDR2 YYNGEE.

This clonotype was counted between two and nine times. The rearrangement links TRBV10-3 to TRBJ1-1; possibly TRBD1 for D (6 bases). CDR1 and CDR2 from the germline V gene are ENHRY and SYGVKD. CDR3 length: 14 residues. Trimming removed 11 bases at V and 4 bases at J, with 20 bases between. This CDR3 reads CAAKGGKMSTEAFF. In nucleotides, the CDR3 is TGTGCCGCAAAGGGGGGGAAAATGTCCACTGAAGCTTTCTTT.

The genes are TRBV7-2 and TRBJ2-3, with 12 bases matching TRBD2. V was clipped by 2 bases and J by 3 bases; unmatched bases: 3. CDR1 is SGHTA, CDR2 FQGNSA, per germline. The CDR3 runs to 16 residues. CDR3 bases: TGTGCCAGCAGCTTATCCGGGACTAGCGGGACAGATACGCAGTATTTT. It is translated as CASSLSGTSGTDTQYF.

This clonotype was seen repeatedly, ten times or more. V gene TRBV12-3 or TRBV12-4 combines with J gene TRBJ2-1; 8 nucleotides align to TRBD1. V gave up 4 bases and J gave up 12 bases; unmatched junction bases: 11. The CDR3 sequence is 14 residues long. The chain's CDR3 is CASSSPGQGNRQFF. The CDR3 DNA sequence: TGTGCCAGCAGTTCTCCTGGACAGGGTAATAGGCAGTTCTTC.

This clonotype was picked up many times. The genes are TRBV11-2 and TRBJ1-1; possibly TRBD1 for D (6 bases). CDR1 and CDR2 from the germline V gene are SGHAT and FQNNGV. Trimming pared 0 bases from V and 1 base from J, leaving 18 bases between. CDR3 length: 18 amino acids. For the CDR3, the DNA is TGTGCCAGCAGCTTAGACCGGGGGGGCGGATGGACGAACACTGAAGCTTTCTTT. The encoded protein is CASSLDRGGGWTNTEAFF.

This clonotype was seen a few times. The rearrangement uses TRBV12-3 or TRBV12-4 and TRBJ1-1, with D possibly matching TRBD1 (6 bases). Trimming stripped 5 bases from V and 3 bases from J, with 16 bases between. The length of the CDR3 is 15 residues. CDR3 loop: CASSPRRGLYTEAFF. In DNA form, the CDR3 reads TGTGCCAGCAGTCCCCGCCGGGGGCTTTACACTGAAGCTTTCTTT.

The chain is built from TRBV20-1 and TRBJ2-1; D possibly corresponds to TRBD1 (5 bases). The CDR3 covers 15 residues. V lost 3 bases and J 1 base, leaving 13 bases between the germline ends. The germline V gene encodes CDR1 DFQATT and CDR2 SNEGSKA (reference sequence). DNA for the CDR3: TGCAGTGCTAGGTCACAGGCGGCTTCCTACAATGAGCAGTTCTTC. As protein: CSARSQAASYNEQFF.

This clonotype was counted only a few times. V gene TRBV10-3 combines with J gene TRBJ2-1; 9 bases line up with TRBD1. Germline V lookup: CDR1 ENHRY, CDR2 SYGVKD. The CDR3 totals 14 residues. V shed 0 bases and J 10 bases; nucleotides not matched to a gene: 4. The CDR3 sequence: CAISESGQGFEQFF. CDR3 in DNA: TGTGCCATCAGTGAGTCGGGACAGGGTTTCGAGCAGTTCTTC.

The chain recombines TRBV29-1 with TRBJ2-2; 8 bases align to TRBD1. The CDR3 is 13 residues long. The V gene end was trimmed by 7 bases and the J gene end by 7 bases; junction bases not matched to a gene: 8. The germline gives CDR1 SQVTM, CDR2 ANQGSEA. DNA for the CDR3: TGCAGCGCCATGGGACAGGACGGCGGGGAGCTGTTTTTT. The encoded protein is CSAMGQDGGELFF.

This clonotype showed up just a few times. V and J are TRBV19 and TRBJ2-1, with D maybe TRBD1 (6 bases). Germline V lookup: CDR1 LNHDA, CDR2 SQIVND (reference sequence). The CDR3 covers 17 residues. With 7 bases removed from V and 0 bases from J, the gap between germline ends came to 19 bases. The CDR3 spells CASTHGQYLSSYNEQFF. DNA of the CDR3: TGTGCCAGTACCCATGGACAGTACCTTAGCTCCTACAATGAGCAGTTCTTC.

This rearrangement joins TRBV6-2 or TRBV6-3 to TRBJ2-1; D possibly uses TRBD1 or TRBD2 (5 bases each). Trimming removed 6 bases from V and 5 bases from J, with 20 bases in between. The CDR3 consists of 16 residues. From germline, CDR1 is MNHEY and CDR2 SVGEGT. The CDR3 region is CASRPPGVWGNNEQFF. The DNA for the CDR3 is TGTGCCAGCAGGCCCCCCGGGGTATGGGGGAACAATGAGCAGTTCTTC.

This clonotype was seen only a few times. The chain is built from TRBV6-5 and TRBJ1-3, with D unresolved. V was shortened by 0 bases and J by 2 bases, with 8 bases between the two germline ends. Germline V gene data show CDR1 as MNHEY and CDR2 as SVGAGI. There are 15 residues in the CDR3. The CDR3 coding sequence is TGTGCCAGCAGTTACTCGACGGCAGCTGGAAACACCATATATTTT. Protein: CASSYSTAAGNTIYF.

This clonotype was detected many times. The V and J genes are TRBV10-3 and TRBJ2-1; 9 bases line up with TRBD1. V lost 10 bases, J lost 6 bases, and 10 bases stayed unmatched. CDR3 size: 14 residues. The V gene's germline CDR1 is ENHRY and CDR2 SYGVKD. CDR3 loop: CATTRDRVLNEQFF. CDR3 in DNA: TGTGCCACCACCAGGGACAGGGTTCTCAATGAGCAGTTCTTC.